Below, 27 T cell receptor beta chains from the same sample are listed, as sequenced in a study of T cell responses to AZD1222 COVID-19 vaccine. Clones were sequenced by immunoSEQ multiplex PCR, and TCRdb holds only the in-frame ones, with some missing. Among roughly 100,000 clones listed, approximately 87% were seen once. The sample here was peripheral blood, taken on day 0 of AZD1222 vaccination. The receptor source for this set is an adult in good health.

V gene TRBV2 combines with J gene TRBJ2-7, with 7 bases matching TRBD2. Germline CDR1 reads SNHLY; CDR2 reads FYNNEI. Losses at the gene ends were 6 bases for V and 5 bases for J; bases not matched to a gene: 10. The CDR3 contains 14 residues. The CDR3 region is CASRRREQFDEQYF. The CDR3 DNA is TGTGCCAGCAGGAGGCGGGAGCAGTTTGACGAGCAGTACTTC.

This chain connects TRBV5-5 to TRBJ1-2; D may be TRBD1 (6 bases). The CDR3 contains 14 residues. Germline values: CDR1 SGHKS, CDR2 YYEKEE (reference sequence). V dropped 3 bases and J dropped 4 bases, with 13 bases sitting between them. The CDR3 coding sequence is TGTGCCAGCAGCTACCAGGGGTTCGGCTATGGCTACACCTTC. Its protein is CASSYQGFGYGYTF.

The chain employs TRBV2 and TRBJ1-6, with D possibly being TRBD1 (6 bases). Germline CDR1 is SNHLY and CDR2 is FYNNEI. V lost 6 bases and J 7 bases, leaving 13 bases between the germline ends. The CDR3 runs to 14 residues. CDR3 sequence: CASSTGYGNSPLHF. In DNA, the CDR3 is TGTGCCAGCAGCACAGGGTATGGCAATTCACCCCTCCACTTT. The whole variable domain, remainder taken from reference TRBV2 and TRBJ1-6, is EPEVTQTPSHQVTQMGQEVILRCVPISNHLYFYWYRQILGQKVEFLVSFYNNEISEKSEIFDDQFSVERPDGSNFTLKIRSTKLEDSAMYFCASSTGYGNSPLHFGNGTRLTVT.

V gene TRBV5-1 combines with J gene TRBJ2-5; TRBD1 might be the D (6 bases). Trimming pared 4 bases from V and 6 bases from J, leaving 19 bases between. Germline lookup yields CDR1 SGHRS and CDR2 YFSETQ. This CDR3 region has 15 residues. In nucleotides, the CDR3 is TGCGCCAGCAGCCTGGGGGCCTGGGGATTACAGACCCAGTACTTC. Residues: CASSLGAWGLQTQYF.

The chain uses TRBV5-1 and TRBJ1-1; D is perhaps TRBD1 (5 bases). V was pared by 3 bases and J by 3 bases, with 21 bases between. The V gene's germline CDR1 is SGHRS and CDR2 YFSETQ. The length of the CDR3 is 17 residues. Written as DNA, the CDR3 is TGCGCCAGCAGCTCCTCCCTACTTCAGGGTTGGGACACTGAAGCTTTCTTT. As protein: CASSSSLLQGWDTEAFF.

This clone was observed a few times. The V call is TRBV7-2, the J call TRBJ2-7; 8 bases map to TRBD2. The J segment lost 3 bases and the V segment lost 4 bases, leaving 11 bases of the junction unmatched. Germline assignment: CDR1 SGHTA and CDR2 FQGNSA. CDR3 length: 16 amino acids. As DNA, the CDR3 is TGTGCCAGCAGCTCCCGGGAAGCGGGAGAGTACTACGAGCAGTACTTC. It is translated as CASSSREAGEYYEQYF. Combining the CDR3 with reference TRBV7-2 and TRBJ2-7 gives the whole variable domain GAGVSQSPSNKVTEKGKDVELRCDPISGHTALYWYRQSLGQGLEFLIYFQGNSAPDKSGLPSDRFSAERTGGSVSTLTIQRTQQEDSAVYLCASSSREAGEYYEQYFGPGTRLTVT.

This chain uses TRBV4-2 with TRBJ2-7; D ambiguous. The CDR3 length is 13 residues. V was cut by 1 base and J by 7 bases, with 11 bases left in between. The V gene's germline CDR1 is LGHNA and CDR2 YNFKEQ. The CDR3 DNA is TGTGCCAGCAGCCAAGCGGGTCTATGGGAGCAGTACTTC. It specifies CASSQAGLWEQYF.

The rearrangement joins TRBV11-3 to TRBJ2-3; TRBD2 matches 9 bases. Germline V CDR1 and CDR2: SGHNT, YENEEA. This CDR3 is 15 amino acids long. V lost 3 bases, J lost 1 base, and 2 bases stayed unmatched. The CDR3 coding sequence is TGTGCCAGCAGCTTCGCTAGCGGGGGCACAGATACGCAGTATTTT. The encoded protein is CASSFASGGTDTQYF. Drawing the rest from reference TRBV11-3 and TRBJ2-3, the complete variable domain is EAGVVQSPRYKIIEKKQPVAFWCNPISGHNTLYWYLQNLGQGPELLIRYENEEAVDDSQLPKDRFSAERLKGVDSTLKIQPAELGDSAVYLCASSFASGGTDTQYFGPGTRLTVL.

This sequence joins TRBV5-6 and TRBJ1-4; TRBD1 matches at 11 bases. CDR3 size: 13 residues. Germline V lookup: CDR1 SGHDT, CDR2 YYEEEE. J gave up 10 bases and V 4 bases, and 3 bases lay outside the gene matches. CDR3 in amino acids: CASSQGTGGKLFF. DNA for the CDR3: TGTGCCAGCAGCCAGGGGACAGGGGGAAAACTGTTTTTT.

The chain has TRBV29-1 and TRBJ1-4; D uncertain. This CDR3 has 12 residues. Trimming shortened V by 0 bases and J by 6 bases, and 5 bases separated the two germline ends. Germline V gene data show CDR1 as SQVTM and CDR2 as ANQGSEA. The CDR3 DNA is TGCAGCGTTGAAGATCCAGATGAAAAACTGTTTTTT. It specifies CSVEDPDEKLFF.

The rearrangement uses TRBV7-9 and TRBJ2-7; D is unresolved. Trimming shortened V by 7 bases and J by 5 bases, and 15 bases separated the two germline ends. Germline V lookup: CDR1 SEHNR, CDR2 FQNEAQ (reference sequence). This CDR3 comprises 13 residues. CDR3 coding DNA: TGTGCCAGCATCCCCCCCAGGCCGCACGAGCAGTACTTC. Translated: CASIPPRPHEQYF.

The gene calls are TRBV5-5 and TRBJ2-7; the match to TRBD1 covers 12 bases. Germline CDR1 and CDR2: SGHKS and YYEKEE (reference sequence). This CDR3 contains 15 residues. With V trimmed by 2 bases and J by 4 bases, 4 bases remained unmatched. CDR3 nucleotide sequence: TGTGCCAGCAGCTTAAGGGGACAGGGGGCTTACGAGCAGTACTTC. It yields the protein CASSLRGQGAYEQYF.

The V call is TRBV13, the J call TRBJ2-7; 11 positions match TRBD2. There are 15 residues in the CDR3. Trimming cost V 6 bases and J 3 bases; bases outside gene matches: 7. CDR1 and CDR2 from the germline V gene are PRHDT and FYEKMQ (reference sequence). The CDR3 DNA sequence: TGTGCCAGCAGGCGACTAGCGGGAAGTGTCTACGAGCAGTACTTC. Amino acid sequence: CASRRLAGSVYEQYF. The whole variable domain, filled in from reference TRBV13 and TRBJ2-7, reads AAGVIQSPRHLIKEKRETATLKCYPIPRHDTVYWYQQGPGQDPQFLISFYEKMQSDKGSIPDRFSAQQFSDYHSELNMSSLELGDSALYFCASRRLAGSVYEQYFGPGTRLTVT.

The genes are TRBV11-2 and TRBJ1-2; TRBD1 is a possible D gene (6 bases). V was trimmed by 0 bases and J by 8 bases, leaving 16 bases between them. Germline V CDR1 and CDR2: SGHAT, FQNNGV. The CDR3 runs to 15 residues. This chain's CDR3 is CASSLDMRTAGGYTF. The CDR3 DNA sequence: TGTGCCAGCAGCTTAGATATGCGGACAGCTGGGGGCTACACCTTC.

The chain uses TRBV6-2 or TRBV6-3 and TRBJ2-7, with D hard to call. The V end lost 2 bases, the J end lost 6 bases, and 8 bases lay between the germline ends. Germline V gives CDR1 MNHEY, CDR2 SVGEGT. There are 12 residues in the CDR3. CDR3 sequence (DNA): TGTGCCAGCAGTTACCCTTTGGGCGAGCAGTACTTC. It codes for CASSYPLGEQYF.

The rearrangement joins TRBV12-3 or TRBV12-4 to TRBJ1-4; weak D call: TRBD1 (6 bases). Trimming took off 4 bases at V and 6 bases at J, with 9 bases between the two ends. CDR3 length: 13 residues. The CDR3 loop is CASSSGGDEKLFF. DNA for the CDR3: TGTGCCAGCAGTTCTGGGGGCGATGAAAAACTGTTTTTT.

This sequence joins TRBV28 and TRBJ1-1, with 7 bases fitting TRBD1. V lost 8 bases to trimming and J lost 11 bases; unmatched junction nucleotides: 17. Germline loops: CDR1 MDHEN, CDR2 SYDVKM. This CDR3 is built from 14 residues. Here the CDR3 reads CASGESRQGPWAFF. In DNA, the CDR3 is TGTGCCAGCGGGGAATCCAGACAGGGTCCCTGGGCTTTCTTT.

The chain is built from TRBV27 and TRBJ1-4; 10 bases are a match to TRBD1. With V trimmed by 4 bases and J by 7 bases, 3 bases remained unmatched. Germline V lookup: CDR1 MNHEY, CDR2 SMNVEV (reference sequence). The CDR3 contains 14 residues. CDR3 in amino acids: CASSSGTGVEKLFF. CDR3 DNA sequence: TGTGCCAGCAGTTCAGGGACAGGGGTTGAAAAACTGTTTTTT.

The rearrangement links TRBV7-6 to TRBJ2-3, with TRBD2 matching over 10 bases. CDR3 length: 16 amino acids. Germline lookup yields CDR1 SGHVS and CDR2 FNYEAQ. The junction had 11 bases not matched to a gene; V was cut back by 5 bases and J by 6 bases. CDR3 sequence reads: CASSVTSGAGGDTQYF. For the CDR3, the DNA is TGTGCCAGCAGCGTAACTAGCGGGGCCGGGGGGGATACGCAGTATTTT.

This chain links TRBV20-1 with TRBJ2-7, with 7 bases lining up with TRBD1. There are 14 residues in the CDR3. The ends lost 3 bases at V and 5 bases at J; junction bases unmatched: 10. The germline V gene encodes CDR1 DFQATT and CDR2 SNEGSKA (reference sequence). The CDR3 here is CSASRNRQGDEQYF. DNA of the CDR3: TGCAGTGCTAGTCGCAATAGACAGGGTGACGAGCAGTACTTC.

The chain uses TRBV3-1 (or the pseudogene TRBV3-2) and TRBJ2-1; D unclear. The V gene lost 6 bases and the J gene lost 4 bases, with 10 bases spanning the gap. Germline CDR1 reads LGHDT; CDR2 reads YNNKEL (reference sequence). CDR3 length: 13 residues. This chain's CDR3 is CASSQTPYNEQFF. DNA of the CDR3: TGTGCCAGCAGTCAAACACCTTACAATGAGCAGTTCTTC.

The chain carries TRBV7-9 and TRBJ1-1; maybe TRBD1 (6 bases). This CDR3 has 14 residues. CDR1 and CDR2 from the germline V gene are SEHNR and FQNEAQ (reference sequence). The V and J ends lost 5 bases and 4 bases respectively, with 14 bases between them. This CDR3 is CASSHRTEGTEAFF. The CDR3 DNA reads TGTGCCAGCAGCCATAGGACAGAGGGCACTGAAGCTTTCTTT.

The chain carries TRBV9 and TRBJ2-1; 8 bases are a match to TRBD2. Germline values: CDR1 SGDLS, CDR2 YYNGEE. V lost 0 bases, J lost 4 bases, and 6 bases stayed unmatched. This CDR3 has 16 amino acids. DNA for the CDR3: TGTGCCAGCAGCGTAGTAGTGACTAGCGTGTACAATGAGCAGTTCTTC. Translated: CASSVVVTSVYNEQFF. The full variable domain, rest sourced from reference TRBV9 and TRBJ2-1, is DSGVTQTPKHLITATGQRVTLRCSPRSGDLSVYWYQQSLDQGLQFLIQYYNGEERAKGNILERFSAQQFPDLHSELNLSSLELGDSALYFCASSVVVTSVYNEQFFGPGTRLTVL.

DNA for the CDR3: TGTGCCAGTAGTTCCTCCGGGGGCACGACGTACGAGCAGTACTTC. This codes for CASSSSGGTTYEQYF. This chain connects TRBV19 to TRBJ2-7; tentatively, D is TRBD1 or TRBD2 (6 bases each). Looked up from germline, CDR1 is LNHDA and CDR2 is SQIVND (reference sequence). This CDR3 spans 15 amino acids. Trimming shortened V by 5 bases and J by 4 bases, and 18 bases separated the two germline ends.

This clone was counted between two and nine times. This rearrangement joins TRBV5-6 to TRBJ2-1; 10 positions match TRBD2. V shed 0 bases and J 5 bases; nucleotides not matched to a gene: 5. The CDR3 runs 16 residues. Germline V gene lookup returns CDR1 SGHDT and CDR2 YYEEEE. The CDR3 DNA reads as TGTGCCAGCAGCTTGGTTTCTAGCGGGGGCAACAATGAGCAGTTCTTC. Translated: CASSLVSSGGNNEQFF.

This chain connects TRBV24-1 to TRBJ2-2, with 9 bases identical to TRBD2. The V segment lost 7 bases and the J segment 1 base; nucleotides outside the gene matches: 6. The germline V gene has CDR1 KGHDR and CDR2 SFDVKD. The CDR3 contains 16 residues. The CDR3 sequence: CATRTSGKGNTGELFF. The CDR3 coding sequence is TGTGCCACCAGGACTAGCGGAAAAGGGAACACCGGGGAGCTGTTTTTT.

The chain couples TRBV5-4 to TRBJ1-4; perhaps TRBD1 as D (5 bases). The germline V gene encodes CDR1 SGHNT and CDR2 YYREEE (reference sequence). The V end lost 5 bases, the J end lost 6 bases, and 20 bases lay between the germline ends. The CDR3 runs to 16 residues. The CDR3 DNA is TGTGCCAGCAGTTCCAATAACCGGGACGGGGATGAAAAACTGTTTTTT. Protein: CASSSNNRDGDEKLFF.